This T cell receptor beta chain was captured by sequencing in a study of cytomegalovirus exposure and HLA in healthy donors. Whole-study context: Most donors, 70% to 85% of roughly 400 genotyped, fell in the Caucasian-associated ancestry cluster.

13 Jbeta primers and 60 Vbeta primers were used for the PCR. In the authors' workflow: Later reanalysis found roughly 80 million unique TCR beta chains, roughly 10 million of them shared. The protocol was immunoSEQ multiplex PCR, while the TCRdb copy is restricted to in-frame clones and leaves out a portion. D and trimming were read from the DNA, whereas the V and J calls and clone size are those reported in that table. The table lists some 180,000 clones, about 80% of them singletons. Study-wide results and caveats: Productive rates of about 90% or about 30% were seen for most TCR beta V segments in an earlier analysis. When analyzed later, a missense DCLRE1C variant was found to be linked to TCR beta V- and J-gene trimming.

Germline V gene lookup returns CDR1 SNHLY and CDR2 FYNNEI. V was pared by 7 bases and J by 7 bases, with 13 bases of the junction left unmatched. The CDR3 covers 14 residues. This clone has just a few counts. Its target is unknown. This receptor was identified in a woman aged 55 to 70 in good health and CMV-seropositive. The sample taken for sequencing was PBMCs. The chain is built from TRBV2 and TRBJ2-7, with TRBD1 identical over 7 bases. CDR3 sequence reads: CASNRDRGYREQYF. The CDR3 nucleotides are TGTGCCAGCAACCGGGACAGAGGTTATCGAGAGCAGTACTTC.